This T cell receptor beta chain was recorded in a study of blood T cell repertoires in COVID-19. Study overall: The United States, Italy and Spain supplied acute and convalescent COVID-19 samples. PBMCs, B-cell-depleted T cells, or T cells provided the cDNA or gDNA that made up the material.

Authors' processing steps: Reference gene primer amplification gave nucleated cell count estimates. Profiled with immunoSEQ multiplex PCR; TCRdb holds only in-frame clones, not every one. V, J and clone size are those of that table, while D and trimming were read from the DNA. The sample contains approximately 300,000 clones, approximately 88% of which appear only once. In this sample, this clone turned up once. V lost 4 bases and J lost 2, with 9 bases in between. This CDR3 contains 13 residues. The chain links TRBV12-3 or TRBV12-4 to TRBJ2-7; D perhaps matches TRBD1 (6 bases). Sequenced input: peripheral blood. This TCR derives from a woman between 50 and 59 years old with active or convalescent COVID-19. CDR3 region: CASSSTGTYEQYF. For the CDR3, the DNA is TGTGCCAGCAGTTCGACAGGTACCTACGAGCAGTACTTC.